This T cell receptor (beta chain) is from a study of human T cells and chemical hapten exposure. At the level of the study: In the roughly 25-week study, patients were dosed weekly with diphenylcyclopropenone on the scalp throughout.

The ends lost 8 bases at V and 7 bases at J; junction bases unmatched: 9. CDR3 length equals 15 residues. Per the germline V gene, CDR1 is MNHEY and CDR2 is SMNVEV (reference sequence). TCRdb recomputed calls from the RACE reads with MiXCR, one row per CDR3 protein. Of tens of thousands of distinct CDR3 sequences detected, about 9.6% appear once; the ten largest clones hold more than 10%. Time point denoted: patch test 1, 2 weeks after DPC sensitization. Documented treatment: therapeutic diphenylcyclopropenone sensitization with weekly scalp DPC. Investigators collected blood before applying each patch test. This clonotype occurred a few times. Its antigen remains unknown. Study-wide results and limits: TCRs exceeding a frequency of 1 in 1000 stayed unchanged under DPC sensitization.

Sequencing used whole blood, obtained in connection with sensitization to the hapten diphenylcyclopropenone (DPC). The chain links TRBV27 to TRBJ2-5, with TRBD2 matching over 14 bases. The origin of this receptor is a woman between 35 and 50 years old with alopecia areata. Some clones in this sample may be carry-over from other donors' samples. The CDR3 nucleotides are TGTGCCAGCTGGAATCGGACTAGCGGGGGGTGGACCCAGTACTTC. As protein: CASWNRTSGGWTQYF.